This T cell receptor (beta chain) was found in a study of CD4 T cells in relation to SARS-CoV-2 and coronaviruses. Study-level information: TCR beta CDR3s were sequenced after approximately 9-day antigen culture of PBMCs.

Notes on this clone: What it recognizes is unknown.

Generated by immunoSEQ multiplex PCR, the TCRdb table keeps only in-frame clones and is missing some. The table shows about 22,000 clones, with around 72% occurring only once. CDR3 length equals 19 residues. Germline CDR1 reads LGHDT; CDR2 reads YNNKEL (reference sequence). The V end was cut by 0 bases, the J end by 6 bases, with 25 bases between. The unexposed donors gave CD4+ T cells in about 2011-2019, prior to COVID-19. CD4+ T cells were isolated from the cells after 10 days of culture. Testing used SARS-CoV-2 S/N and four cold-coronavirus spikes on unexposed-donor CD4+ T cells, cells permitting. On days 3 and 7, cultures got half fresh IL-2 medium.

The sample was CD4+ T cells from PBMCs, cultured in vitro. The TCR originated in a human donor in good health. This chain joins TRBV3-1 (or the pseudogene TRBV3-2) and TRBJ2-3; the D call may be TRBD1 or TRBD2 (6 bases each). The CDR3 protein is CASSQDRGRKGTRVDTQYF. DNA of the CDR3: TGTGCCAGCAGCCAAGATAGGGGGAGGAAAGGCACTCGGGTGGATACGCAGTATTTT.